This TCR beta chain was obtained from a study of blood T cell repertoires in COVID-19. This clone was counted only a few times. This table comes from immunoSEQ multiplex PCR, and its TCRdb copy is limited to in-frame clones, with some not included. The sample shows almost 350,000 clones, approximately 89% of them seen only once. Between the trimmed V and J ends, which lost 3 bases and 2 bases, there was a span of 8 bases. The CDR3 loop spans 14 amino acids. The germline gives CDR1 MDHEN, CDR2 SYDVKM. Material for sequencing was peripheral blood. The sequence was collected from a woman between 55 and 75 years old with COVID-19, enrolled during active disease. The rearrangement links TRBV28 to TRBJ1-3; a possible D gene is TRBD1 (5 bases). The CDR3 region is CASSLTVPGNTIYF. DNA of the CDR3: TGTGCCAGCAGTTTGACAGTACCTGGAAACACCATATATTTT. Full variable domain (rest looked up from reference TRBV28 and TRBJ1-3): DVKVTQSSRYLVKRTGEKVFLECVQDMDHENMFWYRQDPGLGLRLIYFSYDVKMKEKGDIPEGYSVSREKKERFSLILESASTNQTSMYLCASSLTVPGNTIYFGEGSWLTVV.